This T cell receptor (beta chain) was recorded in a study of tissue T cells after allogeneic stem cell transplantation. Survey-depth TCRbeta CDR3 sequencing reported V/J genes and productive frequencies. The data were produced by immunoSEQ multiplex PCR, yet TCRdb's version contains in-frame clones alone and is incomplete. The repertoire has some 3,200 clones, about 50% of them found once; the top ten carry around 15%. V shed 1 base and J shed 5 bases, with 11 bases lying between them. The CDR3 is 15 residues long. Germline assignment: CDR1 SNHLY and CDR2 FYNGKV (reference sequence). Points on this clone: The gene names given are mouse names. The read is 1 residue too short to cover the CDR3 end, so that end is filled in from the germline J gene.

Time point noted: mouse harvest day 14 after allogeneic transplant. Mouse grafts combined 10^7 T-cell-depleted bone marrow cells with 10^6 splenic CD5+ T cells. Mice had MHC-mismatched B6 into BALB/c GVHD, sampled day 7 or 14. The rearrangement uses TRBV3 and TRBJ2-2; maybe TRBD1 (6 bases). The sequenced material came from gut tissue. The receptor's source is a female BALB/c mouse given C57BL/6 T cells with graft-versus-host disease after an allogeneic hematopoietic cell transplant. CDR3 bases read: TGTGCCAGCAGCTTAGACCAGGGGTGGACCGGGCAGCTCTAC. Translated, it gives CASSLDQGWTGQLY. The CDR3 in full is CASSLDQGWTGQLYF.